The 24 T cell receptor beta chains presented below share a single source sample, sequenced in a study of TIL therapy for anti-PD-1-resistant metastatic lung cancer. Time point meaning: pre-treatment sample, taken before nivolumab and TIL therapy. Sequencing used immunoSEQ v3. The repertoire was sequenced with immunoSEQ multiplex PCR; TCRdb's copy has only in-frame clones and lacks some. The sample records approximately 10,000 clones, approximately 80% being singletons. Sample: blood, taken at baseline. The receptors derive from a person aged 30 to 80 with non-small cell lung cancer.

The genes are TRBV6-5 and TRBJ2-1; 8 bases map to TRBD2. Germline loops: CDR1 MNHEY, CDR2 SVGAGI. This CDR3 is built from 15 residues. V trimming: 4 bases; J trimming: 1 base; junction bases outside the gene matches: 3. CDR3 coding DNA: TGTGCCAGCAGTTTAGCGGGGCGGTCCTACAATGAGCAGTTCTTC. Translating it yields CASSLAGRSYNEQFF.

This chain joins TRBV7-2 and TRBJ1-1, with TRBD1 identical over 8 bases. This CDR3 region has 15 residues. Unmatched junction bases numbered 5, after V lost 5 bases and J lost 0 bases. The germline V gene encodes CDR1 SGHTA and CDR2 FQGNSA. The CDR3 protein is CASSEQGVMNTEAFF. The CDR3 DNA is TGTGCCAGCAGCGAACAGGGGGTCATGAACACTGAAGCTTTCTTT.

J is TRBJ2-5 and V is TRBV10-2, with D uncertain. The end of the DNA is better explained by TRBJ2-7, so the J call may be wrong. The CDR3 has 12 amino acids. Germline lookup yields CDR1 WSHSY and CDR2 SAAADI. The CDR3: CASSHLLSEQYF. The CDR3 DNA is TGCGCCAGCAGCCACCTCCTCTCCGAGCAGTACTTC.

This clone was seen only a few times. The rearrangement links TRBV30 to TRBJ1-5, with 7 bases that match TRBD1. CDR1 is GTSNPN, CDR2 SVGIG, per germline (reference sequence). The ends lost 4 bases at V and 7 bases at J; junction bases unmatched: 10. CDR3 length: 14 amino acids. The DNA of the CDR3 is TGTGCCTGGACCCACAGGGGAGGCTGGCAGCCCCAGCATTTT. Protein product: CAWTHRGGWQPQHF.

The chain has TRBV29-1 and TRBJ2-7, with D perhaps matching TRBD2 (6 bases). Germline-derived CDR1 and CDR2 are SQVTM and ANQGSEA. The CDR3 covers 17 residues. The V and J ends lost 8 bases and 1 base respectively, with 27 bases between them. CDR3 sequence: CSPPPAETRLGSYEQYF. The CDR3 nucleotides read TGCAGCCCCCCTCCCGCGGAGACTAGACTCGGGTCCTACGAGCAGTACTTC.

The chain employs TRBV19 and TRBJ2-3; TRBD2 matches at 9 bases. CDR3 length equals 18 residues. The germline V gene encodes CDR1 LNHDA and CDR2 SQIVND (reference sequence). The trim removed 0 bases at V and 4 bases at J, leaving 11 bases unmatched. The CDR3: CASSIDPVPSGMADTQYF. Here the CDR3 DNA reads TGTGCCAGTAGTATAGATCCGGTTCCTAGCGGGATGGCAGATACGCAGTATTTT. The full variable domain, with the rest looked up from reference TRBV19 and TRBJ2-3, is DGGITQSPKYLFRKEGQNVTLSCEQNLNHDAMYWYRQDPGQGLRLIYYSQIVNDFQKGDIAEGYSVSREKKESFPLTVTSAQKNPTAFYLCASSIDPVPSGMADTQYFGPGTRLTVL.

This clone was detected only once. This sequence joins TRBV13 and TRBJ2-3, with 10 bases that match TRBD2. The CDR3 length is 16 residues. Germline CDR1 and CDR2: PRHDT and FYEKMQ (reference sequence). Unmatched junction bases numbered 1, after V lost 0 bases and J lost 1 base. CDR3 residues: CASSLGLAGRTDTQYF. The CDR3 DNA reads as TGTGCCAGCAGCTTAGGACTAGCGGGGCGCACAGATACGCAGTATTTT.

The DNA of the CDR3 is TGCGCCAGCAGGCCTGAGACCTACGAGCAGTACTTC. As protein: CASRPETYEQYF. The chain joins TRBV5-1 to TRBJ2-7; D remains unclear. Germline V gives CDR1 SGHRS, CDR2 YFSETQ. This CDR3 contains 12 residues. V gave up 5 bases and J gave up 2 bases, with 8 bases separating them.

This sequence joins TRBV19 and TRBJ2-7; D is possibly TRBD1 (6 bases). The germline gives CDR1 LNHDA, CDR2 SQIVND (reference sequence). Trimming removed 6 bases at V and 6 bases at J, with 18 bases between. CDR3 length: 14 amino acids. The CDR3 bases are TGTGCCAGTAGGTCGGGCAGGGGATCGGTCGAGCAGTACTTC. This encodes CASRSGRGSVEQYF.

CDR3 in amino acids: CASSTWTGMDTGELFF. The DNA for the CDR3 is TGTGCCAGTAGTACCTGGACAGGGATGGACACCGGGGAGCTGTTTTTT. V usage is TRBV19 and J usage is TRBJ2-2; TRBD1 agrees at 8 bases. V was clipped by 4 bases and J by 3 bases; unmatched bases: 7. Germline lookup yields CDR1 LNHDA and CDR2 SQIVND (reference sequence). This CDR3 has 16 amino acids.

In this sample, this clone turned up once. This chain connects TRBV5-1 to TRBJ2-2, with 9 nucleotides matching TRBD2. Germline lookup yields CDR1 SGHRS and CDR2 YFSETQ. The trim removed 4 bases at V and 5 bases at J, leaving 3 bases unmatched. This CDR3 contains 14 residues. The CDR3 DNA reads as TGCGCCAGCAGCGGGCTAGCGGGAACCGGGGAGCTGTTTTTT. Amino acid sequence: CASSGLAGTGELFF. The full variable domain, completed using reference TRBV5-1 and TRBJ2-2, is KAGVTQTPRYLIKTRGQQVTLSCSPISGHRSVSWYQQTPGQGLQFLFEYFSETQRNKGNFPGRFSGRQFSNSRSEMNVSTLELGDSALYLCASSGLAGTGELFFGEGSRLTVL.

V gene TRBV9 combines with J gene TRBJ2-1; no clear D. Germline V gene lookup returns CDR1 SGDLS and CDR2 YYNGEE. Trimming took off 0 bases at V and 6 bases at J, with 4 bases between the two ends. The CDR3 runs 12 residues. The CDR3 coding sequence is TGTGCCAGCAGCGTAGGGCTCAATGAGCAGTTCTTC. Its translation is CASSVGLNEQFF.

The V and J genes are TRBV27 and TRBJ2-3; D is undetermined. In germline, CDR1 is MNHEY, CDR2 SMNVEV (reference sequence). Trimming left V 5 bases short and J 0 bases short, with 9 bases between. The CDR3 is 14 residues long. CDR3 sequence: CASSKQTSTDTQYF. The CDR3 DNA sequence: TGTGCCAGCAGTAAACAAACTAGCACAGATACGCAGTATTTT.

This clone was found once. The rearrangement links TRBV2 to TRBJ2-3; D not certain. Trimming pared 2 bases from V and 5 bases from J, leaving 17 bases between. Germline values: CDR1 SNHLY, CDR2 FYNNEI. CDR3 size: 16 residues. Here the CDR3 reads CASSELASTWGDTQYF. The CDR3, as DNA: TGTGCCAGCAGTGAATTGGCCTCTACATGGGGAGATACGCAGTATTTT.

The gene calls are TRBV5-1 and TRBJ2-7, with 11 bases identical to TRBD2. The CDR3 is made up of 19 amino acids. The germline V gene has CDR1 SGHRS and CDR2 YFSETQ. The ends lost 0 bases at V and 1 base at J; junction bases unmatched: 12. The CDR3 region is CASSLDSGGTSGLSYEQYF. For the CDR3, the DNA is TGCGCCAGCAGCTTGGATTCAGGTGGGACTAGCGGCCTATCCTACGAGCAGTACTTC. Looking up the rest from reference TRBV5-1 and TRBJ2-7 gives the full variable domain: KAGVTQTPRYLIKTRGQQVTLSCSPISGHRSVSWYQQTPGQGLQFLFEYFSETQRNKGNFPGRFSGRQFSNSRSEMNVSTLELGDSALYLCASSLDSGGTSGLSYEQYFGPGTRLTVT.

The CDR3 sequence: CASNRPLGINQPQHF. CDR3 sequence (DNA): TGTGCCAGCAACAGGCCCTTGGGGATAAATCAGCCCCAGCATTTT. The chain joins TRBV6-4 to TRBJ1-5; tentative D call: TRBD1 (5 bases). Germline assignment: CDR1 MRHNA and CDR2 SNTAGT. The CDR3 contains 15 residues. Trimming pared 7 bases from V and 4 bases from J, leaving 17 bases between.

This clone was picked up one time. The V and J genes are TRBV5-4 and TRBJ1-5; D is undetermined. Per the germline V gene, CDR1 is SGHNT and CDR2 is YYREEE (reference sequence). The V end was cut by 4 bases, the J end by 7 bases, with 12 bases between. This CDR3 is 13 amino acids long. DNA for the CDR3: TGTGCCAGCAGCATAATAAACCGCCAGCCCCAGCATTTT. This encodes CASSIINRQPQHF. The whole variable domain, remainder taken from reference TRBV5-4 and TRBJ1-5, is ETGVTQSPTHLIKTRGQQVTLRCSSQSGHNTVSWYQQALGQGPQFIFQYYREEENGRGNFPPRFSGLQFPNYSSELNVNALELDDSALYLCASSIINRQPQHFGDGTRLSIL.

V and J are TRBV6-1 and TRBJ1-2; D call uncertain. The germline V and J ends were trimmed by 1 base and 4 bases, with 4 bases remaining between them. Germline V gene sequence: CDR1 MNHNS, CDR2 SASEGT. The length of the CDR3 is 12 residues. The CDR3 bases are TGTGCCAGCAGTGAAGGCCTCTATGGCTACACCTTC. It yields the protein CASSEGLYGYTF.

This chain links TRBV9 with TRBJ1-4, with 8 positions matching TRBD1. This CDR3 has 15 amino acids. Germline V gene data show CDR1 as SGDLS and CDR2 as YYNGEE. V shed 1 base and J 7 bases; nucleotides not matched to a gene: 6. The CDR3 DNA sequence: TGTGCCAGCAGCGTATTTGGCCAGGGGGCTGAAAAACTGTTTTTT. Protein: CASSVFGQGAEKLFF.

The J gene is TRBJ2-7, the V gene TRBV25-1; 10 nucleotides line up with TRBD1. CDR1 MGHDK and CDR2 SYGVNS come from the germline V gene. The CDR3 is made up of 13 amino acids. After removal of 7 bases from V and 2 bases from J, the junction contained 2 bases not matched to a gene. DNA of the CDR3: TGTGCCAGCACGACAGGGGGCACCTACGAGCAGTACTTC. Protein: CASTTGGTYEQYF.

The chain is built from TRBV7-9 and TRBJ2-1; 11 bases are shared with TRBD2. The CDR3 contains 17 residues. From germline, CDR1 is SEHNR and CDR2 FQNEAQ (reference sequence). V trimming: 5 bases; J trimming: 4 bases; junction bases outside the gene matches: 10. The CDR3 nucleotides read TGTGCCAGCAGCACCCCACTAGCGGGAGTGGGTTACAATGAGCAGTTCTTC. Protein product: CASSTPLAGVGYNEQFF.

V usage is TRBV19 and J usage is TRBJ2-3; D is undetermined. V lost 1 base to trimming and J lost 3 bases, with 8 bases between them. Germline CDR1 LNHDA, CDR2 SQIVND (reference sequence). This CDR3 has 14 residues. This CDR3 is CASSIGGTTDTQYF. CDR3 bases: TGTGCCAGTAGTATAGGCGGAACTACAGATACGCAGTATTTT.

This clone came up once. Other DNA variants within this sample encode the same CDR3. V usage is TRBV6-1 and J usage is TRBJ1-1; a weak D match, TRBD1 (6 bases). The germline V gene encodes CDR1 MNHNS and CDR2 SASEGT. Deletions cut 7 bases from V and 0 bases from J, with 12 bases between. The CDR3 runs to 14 residues. Written as DNA, the CDR3 is TGTGCCAGCAATAGCAGGGGCGTGAACACTGAAGCTTTCTTT. Translated: CASNSRGVNTEAFF.

The genes are TRBV5-1 and TRBJ1-1, with a possible D match to TRBD1 (5 bases). The germline V gene encodes CDR1 SGHRS and CDR2 YFSETQ. Trimming removed 4 bases at V and 5 bases at J, with 21 bases between. The CDR3 runs 16 residues. The CDR3 nucleotides read TGCGCCAGCAGCCCAGACCCAGGGATTTTCGGGACTGAAGCTTTCTTT. It codes for CASSPDPGIFGTEAFF. The variable domain in full, completed from reference TRBV5-1 and TRBJ1-1, reads KAGVTQTPRYLIKTRGQQVTLSCSPISGHRSVSWYQQTPGQGLQFLFEYFSETQRNKGNFPGRFSGRQFSNSRSEMNVSTLELGDSALYLCASSPDPGIFGTEAFFGQGTRLTVV.